This record covers a single T cell receptor (beta chain). No antigen is known for it. The sample belongs to a study of cytomegalovirus exposure and HLA in healthy donors. Broader study findings: Previous analysis showed most TCR beta V segments were productive about 87% or about 30% of the time.

The CDR3 totals 15 residues. Germline V gene data show CDR1 as SGHDT and CDR2 as YYEEEE. Trimming at V came to 4 bases and at J to 2 bases, leaving 3 bases not matched to a gene. The PCR used 60 Vbeta and 13 Jbeta primers. Data came from immunoSEQ multiplex PCR; TCRdb stores just in-frame clones and leaves some out. The table records 200,000 or so clones, roughly four fifths of them present only once. The chain links TRBV5-6 to TRBJ2-7; 13 nucleotides agree with TRBD2. This clonotype originated in a boy younger than 10 in good health and CMV-seronegative. The sample consisted of PBMCs. CDR3 region: CASSPTSGGPYEQYF. Written as DNA, the CDR3 is TGTGCCAGCAGCCCGACTAGCGGGGGGCCCTACGAGCAGTACTTC.